This T cell receptor beta chain derives from a study of cytomegalovirus exposure and HLA in healthy donors. V was clipped by 2 bases and J by 10 bases; unmatched bases: 10. This CDR3 is 16 amino acids long. The germline V gene encodes CDR1 LNHDA and CDR2 SQIVND (reference sequence). It was with 60 Vbeta and 13 Jbeta primers that the PCR ran. Sequenced by immunoSEQ multiplex PCR; TCRdb stores in-frame clones only, minus some. This sample yields 130,000 to 150,000 clones, of which around 79% are seen a single time; less than 3.5% belongs to the top ten. Sequenced: PBMCs. V is TRBV19 and J is TRBJ1-6; 8 bases are a match to TRBD1. This sequence was found in a man aged 35-49 years in good health and CMV-seropositive. The CDR3 protein is CASSIWDRSPGSPLHF. For the CDR3, the DNA is TGTGCCAGTAGTATATGGGACAGGTCCCCCGGATCACCCCTCCACTTT.